Listed below are T cell receptor beta chains from one sample, sequenced in a study of control samples from healthy donors and cancer patients. Libraries were prepared by immunoSEQ multiplex PCR; TCRdb keeps only in-frame clonotypes and omits some of them. The table has about 100,000 clones, approximately 90% seen once. Sequencing input: blood. These receptors came from a man aged 25-45 years in good health. Both conserved end residues are part of each CDR3. A D gene is named only where the DNA matches it firmly. Clone sizes are given selectively: once, few, many, or a class where the clone is expanded.

>.|few|TRBV5-3|TRBJ2-7
TGTGCCAGAAGCTTGCTAGCAGAAACCTACGAGCAGTACTTC
CARSLLAETYEQYF
>TRBD1|.|TRBV24-1|TRBJ1-2
TGTGCCACCAGGGGACAGCAAGACTATGGCTACACCTTC
CATRGQQDYGYTF
>.|.|TRBV10-3|TRBJ1-6
TGTGCCATCAGAGGATCTAAGCTGGAAAATTCACCCCTCCACTTT
CAIRGSKLENSPLHF
>.|.|TRBV15|TRBJ1-5
TGTGCCACCAGCCCCTTTGTGGTGAGGGGCAATCAGCCCCAGCATTTT
CATSPFVVRGNQPQHF
>TRBD1|.|TRBV10-3|TRBJ1-2
TGTGCCATCAGTGAAAATACAGGGGGCTATGGCTACACCTTC
CAISENTGGYGYTF
>TRBD2|.|TRBV6-2/TRBV6-3|TRBJ2-3
TGTGCCAGCAGTTACGTTGGGAGGGCAAGCGCAGATACGCAGTATTTT
CASSYVGRASADTQYF
>.|.|TRBV7-8|TRBJ1-4
TGTGCCAGCAGCTTAGGTACAGGGATCAGGGAAAAACTGTTTTTT
CASSLGTGIREKLFF
>TRBD1|.|TRBV19|TRBJ1-2
TGTGCCAGTAGTCCCTACCGGGACAGGGGGCGAGGTGGCTATGGCTACACCTTC
CASSPYRDRGRGGYGYTF
>.|.|TRBV18|TRBJ2-3
TGTGCCAGCTCACGGCTAGACCAACGCACAGATACGCAGTATTTT
CASSRLDQRTDTQYF
>TRBD2|few|TRBV2|TRBJ2-1
TGTGCCAGCAGGAAACTAGCGGGAGGGTCAGGGGAGCAGTTCTTC
CASRKLAGGSGEQFF